These T cell receptor beta chains were read from a single sample in a study of blood T cell repertoires in COVID-19. Using immunoSEQ multiplex PCR, the repertoire was profiled, and TCRdb retains in-frame clones only, with some absent. The sample holds 170,000 or so clones, around 83% seen once. Sequences were obtained from peripheral blood. The origin of the receptors is a human donor in a cohort sampled during active COVID-19. CDR3s include the opening cysteine and the closing phenylalanine or tryptophan. Each record gives: D gene, V gene, J gene, clone size, CDR3 DNA, CDR3 protein. D genes are given only for firm matches. Clone size appears in some rows only: once, few, many, or a class for an expanded clone.

NA	TRBV2	TRBJ1-2	NA	TGTGCCAGCAGTGAAAGGGGCAGGGTGTTAGGGAACTATGGCTACACCTTC	CASSERGRVLGNYGYTF
TRBD1	TRBV9	TRBJ1-2	NA	TGTGCCAGCAGCCCCCAAGGGACAGGCCTCTATGGCTACACCTTC	CASSPQGTGLYGYTF
NA	TRBV4-1	TRBJ2-1	NA	TGCGCCAGCAGCCAAGATTACGACAGCGCCAATGAGCAGTTCTTC	CASSQDYDSANEQFF
TRBD2	TRBV3-1/TRBV3-2	TRBJ2-7	NA	TGTGCCAGCAGTATCGGGACTAGCGCGACCTACGAGCAGTACTTC	CASSIGTSATYEQYF
TRBD2	TRBV7-2	TRBJ2-2	NA	TGTGCCAGCAGCTTAGTTCCTAGCGGGAACACCGGGGAGCTGTTTTTT	CASSLVPSGNTGELFF
NA	TRBV9	TRBJ1-2	NA	TGTGCCAGCAGCGTAGGAGACGGGGAGGCTGGCTACACCTTC	CASSVGDGEAGYTF
TRBD1	TRBV11-2	TRBJ1-3	NA	TGTGCCAGCAGCTTAGCAGGGGGCTCTGGAAACACCATATATTTT	CASSLAGGSGNTIYF
NA	TRBV28	TRBJ2-7	NA	TGTGCCAGCAGTTTACGGGTCGGATTCTACGAGCAGTACTTC	CASSLRVGFYEQYF
TRBD1	TRBV2	TRBJ2-7	NA	TGTGCCAGCAGTGAGGTTTGGACAGGGCCCTACGAGCAGTACTTC	CASSEVWTGPYEQYF
TRBD1	TRBV6-5	TRBJ1-5	NA	TGTGCCAGCCGGGACAGGGCCAATCAGCCCCAGCATTTT	CASRDRANQPQHF
NA	TRBV24-1	TRBJ1-4	NA	TGTGCCACCCCAGGGGTCCGTGGGGAAAAACTGTTTTTT	CATPGVRGEKLFF
NA	TRBV7-9	TRBJ1-4	once	TGTGCCAGCAGCCCCCAGGGAGGGGGGCCAAAAGAAAAACTGTTTTTT	CASSPQGGGPKEKLFF
NA	TRBV10-2	TRBJ1-1	NA	TGCGCCAGCAGTGAACAGGGGAACACTGAAGCTTTCTTT	CASSEQGNTEAFF
NA	TRBV19	TRBJ2-7	NA	TGTGCCAGTAGTAGGACAGCCTACGAGCAGTACTTC	CASSRTAYEQYF
TRBD1	TRBV25-1	TRBJ1-5	NA	TGTGCCAGCAGCGGGGACAGTAAAGACCAGCCCCAGCATTTT	CASSGDSKDQPQHF
TRBD1	TRBV5-1	TRBJ2-7	NA	TGCGCCAGCAGCTGGGACAGGTCCTACGAGCAGTACTTC	CASSWDRSYEQYF
TRBD1	TRBV28	TRBJ1-4	NA	TGTGCCAGCAGTTTCCCGACAGGGGTGACTTTTTTT	CASSFPTGVTFF
NA	TRBV6-5	TRBJ2-7	NA	TGTGCCAGCACGAGCTACGAGCAGTACTTC	CASTSYEQYF
NA	TRBV7-2	TRBJ1-1	NA	TGTGCCAGCAGCTTATCAGTGACTGAAGCTTTCTTT	CASSLSVTEAFF
TRBD2	TRBV7-6	TRBJ2-7	NA	TGTGCCAGCAGCTTAGGGGGACTAGCGGGAGGTTTGAGGTACGAGCAGTACTTC	CASSLGGLAGGLRYEQYF
TRBD2	TRBV19	TRBJ2-1	NA	TGTGCCAGTACGGGACTAGCGGGGGCCTCTTCCTACAATGAGCAGTTCTTC	CASTGLAGASSYNEQFF
TRBD1	TRBV9	TRBJ2-2	NA	TGTGCCAGCAGCCCACGGACAGGGGTATTCACCGGGGAGCTGTTTTTT	CASSPRTGVFTGELFF
NA	TRBV5-1	TRBJ1-3	NA	TGCGCCAGCAGCTTAGTAGGAGTTGGAAACACCATATATTTT	CASSLVGVGNTIYF
NA	TRBV7-8	TRBJ1-5	NA	TGTGCCAGCAGCCCCCTTCTGGGGGCCAATCAGCCCCAGCATTTT	CASSPLLGANQPQHF
NA	TRBV18	TRBJ1-1	NA	TGTGCCAGCTCACCGGGGCCTAGGAACACTGAAGCTTTCTTT	CASSPGPRNTEAFF
TRBD1	TRBV11-3	TRBJ2-7	NA	TGTGCCAGCAGCCCCGGAGACAGGGGGGGTTCCTACGAGCAGTACTTC	CASSPGDRGGSYEQYF
NA	TRBV3-1/TRBV3-2	TRBJ2-3	NA	TGTGCCAGCAGCCCCTACAGCACAGATACGCAGTATTTT	CASSPYSTDTQYF
NA	TRBV11-2	TRBJ2-7	NA	TGTGCCAGCAGCTTAAACGCGTCCTACGAGCAGTACTTC	CASSLNASYEQYF
TRBD1	TRBV6-5	TRBJ1-1	once	TGTGCCAGCAGTCCCCAGGGACAGGGGTGGTCTGAAGCTTTCTTT	CASSPQGQGWSEAFF
TRBD1	TRBV19	TRBJ1-2	NA	TGTGCCAGTATCCTCCGGGACAGGGGTGACTATGGCTACACCTTC	CASILRDRGDYGYTF
NA	TRBV7-3	TRBJ2-7	NA	TGTGCCAGCAGCTTCGCAGAGACAGGGAGGCACGAGCAGTACTTC	CASSFAETGRHEQYF
NA	TRBV5-1	TRBJ1-4	NA	TGCGCCAGCAGCTTGGACCCCGCAGGCCCTAATGAAAAACTGTTTTTT	CASSLDPAGPNEKLFF
TRBD1	TRBV6-5	TRBJ1-1	NA	TGTGCCAGCAGTCCGGGACAGTTGAACACTGAAGCTTTCTTT	CASSPGQLNTEAFF
TRBD2	TRBV4-2	TRBJ2-7	NA	TGTGCCAGCAGCCAACTGGGGGAGGGGAGCGAGCAGTACTTC	CASSQLGEGSEQYF
NA	TRBV24-1	TRBJ2-6	NA	TGTGCCACCAGTGACCCGGACAGCTTCTCTGGGGCCAACGTCCTGACTTTC	CATSDPDSFSGANVLTF
TRBD1	TRBV11-2	TRBJ1-3	NA	TGTGCCAGCAGCCCTACAGGGGGGGGTGGAAACACCATATATTTT	CASSPTGGGGNTIYF
NA	TRBV5-1	TRBJ2-3	NA	TGCGCCAGCAGTACAGGGAGCACAGATACGCAGTATTTT	CASSTGSTDTQYF